The T cell receptor beta chain described here comes from a study of T cell responses to AZD1222 COVID-19 vaccine. Study as a whole: Recipients boosted at about 4 weeks or about 12 weeks are pooled.

The CDR3 runs to 14 residues. Between the trimmed V and J ends, which lost 7 bases and 0 bases, there was a span of 13 bases. Germline-derived CDR1 and CDR2 are MNHEY and SVGAGI. Findings of the study overall: The sample set comprised mostly white British donors with more females, and clonal diversity was possibly underestimated. The reported proportion of spike-specific TCRs targeting unmutated variant regions was nearly half. Sampling captured repertoires only after the peak T cell response.

This clone was picked up one time. Its cognate antigen is unknown. The table came from immunoSEQ multiplex PCR; TCRdb's copy has only in-frame clones and leaves some out. Here the sample spans tens of thousands of clones, roughly 90% being singletons. The chain carries TRBV6-5 and TRBJ2-7, with D tentatively TRBD2 (6 bases). Here the sequenced sample was peripheral blood, taken on day 0 of AZD1222 vaccination. The source of this sequence is an adult in good health. The CDR3 is CASMRDSSSYEQYF. The CDR3 bases are TGTGCCAGCATGAGGGACTCCAGCTCCTACGAGCAGTACTTC.